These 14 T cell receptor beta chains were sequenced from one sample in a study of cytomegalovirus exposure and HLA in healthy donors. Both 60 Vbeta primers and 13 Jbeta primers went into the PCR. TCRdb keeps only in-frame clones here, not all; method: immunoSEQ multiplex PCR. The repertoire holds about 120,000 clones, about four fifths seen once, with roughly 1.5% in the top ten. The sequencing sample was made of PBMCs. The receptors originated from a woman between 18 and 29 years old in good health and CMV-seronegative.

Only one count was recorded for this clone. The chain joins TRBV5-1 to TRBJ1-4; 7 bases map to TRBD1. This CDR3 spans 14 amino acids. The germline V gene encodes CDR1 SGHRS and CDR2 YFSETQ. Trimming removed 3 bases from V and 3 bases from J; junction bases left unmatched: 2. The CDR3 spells CASSSGGPNEKLFF. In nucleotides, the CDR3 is TGCGCCAGCAGCTCAGGGGGACCTAATGAAAAACTGTTTTTT.

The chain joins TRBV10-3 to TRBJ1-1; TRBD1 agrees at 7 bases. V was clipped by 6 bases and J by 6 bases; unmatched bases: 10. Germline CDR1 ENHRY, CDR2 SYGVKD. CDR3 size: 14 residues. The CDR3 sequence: CAIRGQQGTAEAFF. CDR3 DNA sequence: TGTGCCATCAGGGGTCAACAGGGGACGGCTGAAGCTTTCTTT.

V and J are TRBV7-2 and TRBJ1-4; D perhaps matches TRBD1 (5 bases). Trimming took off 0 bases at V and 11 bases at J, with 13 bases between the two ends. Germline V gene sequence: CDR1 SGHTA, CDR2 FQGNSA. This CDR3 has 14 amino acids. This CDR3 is CASSLAVVDSKLFF. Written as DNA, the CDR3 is TGTGCCAGCAGCTTAGCCGTCGTTGACAGTAAACTGTTTTTT.

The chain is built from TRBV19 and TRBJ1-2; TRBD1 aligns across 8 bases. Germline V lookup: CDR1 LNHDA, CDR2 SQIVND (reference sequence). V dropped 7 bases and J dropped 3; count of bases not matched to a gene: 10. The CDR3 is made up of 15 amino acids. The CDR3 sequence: CASTHRDRLDYGYTF. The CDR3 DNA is TGTGCCAGTACCCACCGGGACAGGCTTGACTATGGCTACACCTTC.

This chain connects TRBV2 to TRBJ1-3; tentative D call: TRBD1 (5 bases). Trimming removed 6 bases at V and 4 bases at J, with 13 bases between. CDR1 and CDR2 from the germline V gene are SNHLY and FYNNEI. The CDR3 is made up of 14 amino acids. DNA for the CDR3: TGTGCCAGCAGGGGTAGGGGCCTCGGAAACACCATATATTTT. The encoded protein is CASRGRGLGNTIYF.

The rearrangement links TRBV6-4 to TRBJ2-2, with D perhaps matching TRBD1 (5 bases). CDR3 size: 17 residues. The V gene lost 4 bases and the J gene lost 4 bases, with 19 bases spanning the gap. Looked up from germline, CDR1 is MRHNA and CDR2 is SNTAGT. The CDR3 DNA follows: TGTGCCAGCAGTGCCACGACAAGGGTAGGGGTCACCGGGGAGCTGTTTTTT. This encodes CASSATTRVGVTGELFF.

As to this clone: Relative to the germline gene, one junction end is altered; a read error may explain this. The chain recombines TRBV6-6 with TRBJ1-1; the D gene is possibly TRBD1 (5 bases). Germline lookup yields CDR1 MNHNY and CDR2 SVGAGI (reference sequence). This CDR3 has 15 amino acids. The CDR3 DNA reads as TGTGCCAGCAGTTACTCGCAGGGTCCGAACACTGAAGTTTTCTTT. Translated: CASSYSQGPNTEVFF.

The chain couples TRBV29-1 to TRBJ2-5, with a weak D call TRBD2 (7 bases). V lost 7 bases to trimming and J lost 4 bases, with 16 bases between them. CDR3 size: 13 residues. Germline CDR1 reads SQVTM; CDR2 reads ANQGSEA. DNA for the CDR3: TGCAGCGGGGGGGGCGCGATAGGAGAGACCCAGTACTTC. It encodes CSGGGAIGETQYF.

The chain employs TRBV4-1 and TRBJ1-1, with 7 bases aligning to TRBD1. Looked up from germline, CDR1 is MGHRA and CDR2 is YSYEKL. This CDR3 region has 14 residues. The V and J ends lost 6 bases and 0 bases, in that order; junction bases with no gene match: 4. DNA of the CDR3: TGCGCCAGCAGACCGGGACAGATGAACACTGAAGCTTTCTTT. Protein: CASRPGQMNTEAFF.

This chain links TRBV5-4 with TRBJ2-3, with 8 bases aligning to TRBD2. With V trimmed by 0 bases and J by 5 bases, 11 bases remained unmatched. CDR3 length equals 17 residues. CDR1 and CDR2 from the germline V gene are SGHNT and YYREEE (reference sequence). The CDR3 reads CASSLVGRSGGGDTQYF. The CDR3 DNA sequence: TGTGCCAGCAGCTTGGTGGGGAGAAGCGGGGGAGGAGATACGCAGTATTTT. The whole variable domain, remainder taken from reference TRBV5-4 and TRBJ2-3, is ETGVTQSPTHLIKTRGQQVTLRCSSQSGHNTVSWYQQALGQGPQFIFQYYREEENGRGNFPPRFSGLQFPNYSSELNVNALELDDSALYLCASSLVGRSGGGDTQYFGPGTRLTVL.

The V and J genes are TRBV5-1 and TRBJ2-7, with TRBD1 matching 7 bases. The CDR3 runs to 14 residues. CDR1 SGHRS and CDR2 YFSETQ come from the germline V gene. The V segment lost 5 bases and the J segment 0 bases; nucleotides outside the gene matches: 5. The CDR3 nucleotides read TGCGCCAGCAGAGAACAGGGGAGCTCCTACGAGCAGTACTTC. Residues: CASREQGSSYEQYF.

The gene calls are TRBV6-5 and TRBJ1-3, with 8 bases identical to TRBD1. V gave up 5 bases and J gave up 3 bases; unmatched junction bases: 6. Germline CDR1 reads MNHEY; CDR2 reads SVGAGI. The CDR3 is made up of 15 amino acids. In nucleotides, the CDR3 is TGTGCCAGCAGTCGGACAGGGCGGAATGGAAACACCATATATTTT. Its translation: CASSRTGRNGNTIYF.

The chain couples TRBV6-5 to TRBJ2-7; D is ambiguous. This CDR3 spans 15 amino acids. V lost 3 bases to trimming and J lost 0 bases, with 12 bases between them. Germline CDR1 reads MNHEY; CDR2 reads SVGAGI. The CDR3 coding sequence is TGTGCCAGCAGTTATACTACTGTCCCCTCCTACGAGCAGTACTTC. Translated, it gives CASSYTTVPSYEQYF.

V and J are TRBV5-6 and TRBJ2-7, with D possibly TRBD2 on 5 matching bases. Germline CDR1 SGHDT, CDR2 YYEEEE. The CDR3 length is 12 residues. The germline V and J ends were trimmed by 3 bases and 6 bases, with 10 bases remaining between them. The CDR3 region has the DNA TGTGCCAGCAGCTCGCCCGCGGGCGAGCAGTACTTC. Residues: CASSSPAGEQYF.